This TCR beta chain is from a study of blood T cell repertoires in COVID-19 (dated by TCRdb to about 2020). About the study as a whole: Samples from collaborators originated in the United States, Italy and Spain and spanned both the acute and convalescent phases of COVID-19. The material from the prospective study consisted of cDNA or gDNA derived from T cells, B-cell-depleted T cells, or PBMCs. Subjects who had been exposed to COVID-19, were actively infected with it, or had recovered from it provided the deeply sampled blood TCRbeta repertoires that made up the dataset. The repertoires were released in a freely available public database intended as a resource for research on the immune response to SARS-CoV-2. Samples were obtained from the ongoing ImmuneRACE study (first 160 participants) and from about 1,300 subjects provided by 6 global collaborators. The sample metadata nearly always contained a de-identified subject ID, COVID-19 status, age in years and sex. Where HLA class I and class II types were available, the types were taken from metadata supplied by the sample provider, not from assay-based typing.

The investigation overall reported the following: The quantity of clinical and demographic metadata differed by source and by participant and was supplied without curation.

For this clone: What antigen it recognizes has not been identified. There are no base qualities to consult, and no much larger clone falls within one base.

From the cysteine through the phenylalanine, the CDR3 covers 16 amino acids. Of all the DNA, just the CDR3 is kept, 48 bases in frame from base 1. At the junction V is shortened by 1 base and J by 1 base; bases outside the gene matches: 7. Sequences SGHDT (CDR1) and YYEEEE (CDR2) are obtained from the germline V gene. Whole blood was collected in K2EDTA tubes by collaborating institutions according to the institutions' own protocols. For TCRbeta analysis, collaborator samples were shipped as frozen whole blood, as isolated PBMCs, or as DNA extracted from either sample type. The immunoSEQ Assay, a bias-controlled multiplex PCR, was used to amplify TCRbeta CDR3 regions from genomic DNA. The published analysis was carried out like this. The number of nucleated cells in each sample was estimated by amplification of reference gene primers within the assay. To quantify the absolute abundance of each unique TCRbeta CDR3 rearrangement, sequence reads were collapsed and filtered. Productive Simpson clonality was computed per sample as the square root of Simpson's diversity index over productive rearrangements. TCRdb stores this immuneACCESS table with in-frame sequences only. Part of the clones is absent; in the studies checked, under half of the shortfall reflects unresolved V genes, and no reason is known for the rest. V, J and clone size were drawn from that table, and D and trimming were deduced from the DNA. The sample table contains 130,000 to 150,000 clones; only one count was recorded for about 80% of them. Of the sample, under 10% is held by the ten largest clones.

This receptor was identified in a woman of 80 years or more in a cohort sampled during active or convalescent COVID-19. The sequence joins TRBV5-6 to TRBJ2-5, with 7 junctional bases fitting TRBD2. Material: peripheral blood. This receptor carries the CDR3 CASSLWGGTTQETQYF. In nucleotides, the sequence is TGTGCCAGCAGCTTGTGGGGTGGGACTACCCAAGAGACCCAGTACTTC.